Presented here are 11 T cell receptor beta chains from one specimen sequenced in a study of T-cell reconstitution after alpha-beta-depleted transplantation in children. Unique molecular identifiers tagged the TCRbeta library. MiXCR, applied by TCRdb to the PCR reads, yields one record per CDR3 protein. Counted here are 150,000 to 200,000 distinct CDR3 sequences, approximately 6.8% occurring once; the ten biggest clones make up around 2.7%. The starting material was PBMCs from the stem cell graft donor, obtained from the stem cell graft. These TCRs come from a human donor who donated a stem cell graft to a child with Wiskott-Aldrich syndrome.

This clonotype was observed many times. This sequence joins TRBV12-3 or TRBV12-4 and TRBJ2-6, with 7 bases matching TRBD2. The CDR3 spans 14 residues. V shed 3 bases, J shed 19 bases, and the junction held 15 bases outside the gene matches. Here the CDR3 reads CASSFSLLWTSRTF. CDR3 nucleotide sequence: TGTGCCAGCAGTTTCTCCCTACTTTGGACTAGTCGAACTTTC.

This clonotype has at least ten counts. V and J are TRBV20-1 and TRBJ2-3; maybe TRBD1 (5 bases). Germline values: CDR1 DFQATT, CDR2 SNEGSKA (reference sequence). Deletions cut 3 bases from V and 6 bases from J, with 22 bases between. This CDR3 has 16 amino acids. The CDR3 DNA reads TGCAGTGCTAGGCCCTTTTTGGCAGGGAATAAGGATACGCAGTATTTT. Protein product: CSARPFLAGNKDTQYF.

This clonotype was counted at least ten times. This chain links TRBV13 with TRBJ2-6, with D unclear. With 5 bases removed from V and 4 bases from J, the gap between germline ends came to 6 bases. The CDR3 runs to 13 residues. Germline V gene data show CDR1 as PRHDT and CDR2 as FYEKMQ (reference sequence). For the CDR3, the DNA is TGTGCCAGCAGCCCGGTGGGGGCCAACGTCCTGACTTTC. Amino acid sequence: CASSPVGANVLTF. Full variable domain (rest looked up from reference TRBV13 and TRBJ2-6): AAGVIQSPRHLIKEKRETATLKCYPIPRHDTVYWYQQGPGQDPQFLISFYEKMQSDKGSIPDRFSAQQFSDYHSELNMSSLELGDSALYFCASSPVGANVLTFGAGSRLTVL.

This clonotype was found many times. The genes are TRBV5-6 and TRBJ2-7, with D uncertain. The CDR3 sequence is 14 residues long. The V gene's germline CDR1 is SGHDT and CDR2 YYEEEE. V lost 1 base, J lost 7 bases, and 15 bases lay in between. CDR3 DNA sequence: TGTGCCAGCAGCTTGAGGGCTCTCCTACGAGAGCAGTACTTC. Its protein is CASSLRALLREQYF. The full variable domain, its missing parts supplied by reference TRBV5-6 and TRBJ2-7, is DAGVTQSPTHLIKTRGQQVTLRCSPKSGHDTVSWYQQALGQGPQFIFQYYEEEERQRGNFPDRFSGHQFPNYSSELNVNALLLGDSALYLCASSLRALLREQYFGPGTRLTVT.

This clonotype was counted between two and nine times. V usage is TRBV4-3 and J usage is TRBJ2-5; the match to TRBD1 covers 10 bases. This CDR3 is 15 amino acids long. Germline V gene sequence: CDR1 LGHNA, CDR2 YSLEER. V trimming: 4 bases; J trimming: 0 bases; junction bases outside the gene matches: 2. CDR3 region: CASSPGQGDQETQYF. The CDR3, as DNA: TGCGCCAGCAGCCCCGGACAGGGGGACCAAGAGACCCAGTACTTC.

Concerning this clonotype: A much more abundant neighbour one base away suggests this may be a read error. The gene calls are TRBV5-1 and TRBJ2-3; the match to TRBD2 covers 8 bases. This CDR3 comprises 16 residues. Per germline, CDR1 SGHRS and CDR2 YFSETQ. CDR3: CASSFLREARTGTQYF. CDR3 coding DNA: TGCGCCAGCAGCTTTCTGCGGGAGGCCCGCACAGGTACGCAGTATTTT.

The table lists this clonotype with many counts. The rearrangement uses TRBV5-1 and TRBJ2-1, with D possibly matching TRBD1 (5 bases). CDR1 and CDR2 from the germline V gene are SGHRS and YFSETQ. V lost 1 base and J lost 7, with 12 bases in between. The CDR3 sequence is 14 residues long. CDR3 DNA: TGCGCCAGCAGCTTGAGGCAGGGAAGGAATGAGCAGTTCTTC. Translated, it gives CASSLRQGRNEQFF.

This clonotype was seen a few times. The chain carries TRBV14 and TRBJ2-3, with 9 bases fitting TRBD2. V gave up 0 bases and J gave up 2 bases; unmatched junction bases: 3. Germline loops: CDR1 SGHDN, CDR2 FVKESK. The CDR3 runs 16 residues. The CDR3 DNA reads as TGTGCCAGCAGCCAAGACCTAGCGGGATACACAGATACGCAGTATTTT. Protein: CASSQDLAGYTDTQYF.

This clonotype appeared many times. The V gene is TRBV29-1, the J gene TRBJ1-1; tentatively, D is TRBD1 (5 bases). Germline CDR1 SQVTM, CDR2 ANQGSEA. V lost 7 bases to trimming and J lost 1 base, with 10 bases between them. This CDR3 is 12 amino acids long. The CDR3 is CSGVGGNTEAFF. The CDR3 DNA follows: TGCAGCGGTGTCGGGGGGAACACTGAAGCTTTCTTT.

This clonotype has ten or more counts. V usage is TRBV12-3 or TRBV12-4 and J usage is TRBJ2-7; TRBD1 is a possible D gene (6 bases). Trimming cost V 2 bases and J 2 bases, with 13 bases left between them. This CDR3 contains 15 residues. For the CDR3, the DNA is TGTGCCAGCAGTTTATGGGCAGGGGTTCCCTACGAGCAGTACTTC. Its translation is CASSLWAGVPYEQYF.

This chain joins TRBV28 and TRBJ1-1; D possibly corresponds to TRBD1 (5 bases). Per germline, CDR1 MDHEN and CDR2 SYDVKM. The V and J ends lost 4 bases and 6 bases respectively, with 24 bases between them. The CDR3 covers 17 residues. CDR3 DNA sequence: TGTGCCAGCAGTTCCCCCGCGAGGGGAGGAAGGATGGCTGAAGCTTTCTTT. This gives the protein CASSSPARGGRMAEAFF.